These 10 T cell receptor beta chains were sequenced from one sample in a study of Ad26.COV2.S vaccination and SARS-CoV-2 variants. Sequencing was performed with immunoSEQ multiplex PCR; in TCRdb, only in-frame clones are kept and a portion is missing. The data contain under 600,000 clones, 80% to 90% of them singletons. Treatment indicated: some 20 received Ad26.COV2.S at low or high dose, single or two shots; 5 received placebo; per-sample allocation not given. Specimen acquisition occurred on day 63 following the initial vaccine or placebo injection. The sequences come from peripheral blood, collected in a trial of Ad26.COV2.S vaccine versus placebo. The receptors shown here come from a person between 18 and 65 years old who received the Ad26.COV2.S COVID-19 vaccine or a placebo.

This chain links TRBV6-5 with TRBJ2-1, with 14 bases fitting TRBD2. Germline V lookup: CDR1 MNHEY, CDR2 SVGAGI. This CDR3 contains 15 residues. The V segment lost 6 bases and the J segment 9 bases; nucleotides outside the gene matches: 7. The CDR3 sequence is CASRQGLAGAIEQFF. The DNA for the CDR3 is TGTGCCAGCAGGCAGGGACTAGCGGGGGCTATTGAGCAGTTCTTC.

The V and J genes are TRBV6-6 and TRBJ2-7, with a tentative D call TRBD1 (6 bases). Germline CDR1 MNHNY, CDR2 SVGAGI (reference sequence). V lost 2 bases and J lost 0, with 8 bases in between. The CDR3 has 14 amino acids. The CDR3 DNA reads as TGTGCCAGCAGTTACGAGGGGGTCTCCTACGAGCAGTACTTC. Translation: CASSYEGVSYEQYF.

In DNA form, the CDR3 reads TGTGCCAGCAGCTTCCGGGACAGGGGTTATGGCTACACCTTC. Amino acid sequence: CASSFRDRGYGYTF. The V call is TRBV7-8, the J call TRBJ1-2, with 10 bases lining up with TRBD1. The germline V gene encodes CDR1 SGHVS and CDR2 FQNEAQ. This CDR3 spans 14 amino acids. V was clipped by 3 bases and J by 5 bases; unmatched bases: 3.

CDR3 DNA: TGTGCCAGCTCACCAGGGGCTCCCTCAACTAATGAAAAACTGTTTTTT. Translating it yields CASSPGAPSTNEKLFF. This chain joins TRBV18 and TRBJ1-4; weak D call: TRBD1 (5 bases). Germline CDR1 and CDR2: KGHSH and LQKENI. V was pared by 2 bases and J by 0 bases, with 10 bases between. This CDR3 is 16 amino acids long.

This rearrangement joins TRBV3-1 (or the pseudogene TRBV3-2) to TRBJ1-2; no clear D gene. The CDR3 runs to 14 residues. The V gene lost 0 bases and the J gene lost 1 base, with 6 bases spanning the gap. Germline assignment: CDR1 LGHDT and CDR2 YNNKEL (reference sequence). CDR3 DNA sequence: TGTGCCAGCAGCCAAGACCATATTAACTATGGCTACACCTTC. The encoded protein is CASSQDHINYGYTF.

This clone was seen only a few times. The rearrangement uses TRBV7-2 and TRBJ2-2; D unclear. Trimming took 4 bases from V and 4 from J, leaving 13 bases between them. Germline V gene lookup returns CDR1 SGHTA and CDR2 FQGNSA. The CDR3 spans 15 residues. The CDR3 DNA sequence: TGTGCCAGCAGCTCCTACCAGGCCCCCACCGGGGAGCTGTTTTTT. It yields the protein CASSSYQAPTGELFF.

V and J are TRBV7-9 and TRBJ2-5; 7 bases line up with TRBD2. V dropped 5 bases and J dropped 5; count of bases not matched to a gene: 5. The CDR3 contains 13 residues. Germline V CDR1 and CDR2: SEHNR, FQNEAQ (reference sequence). The chain's CDR3 is CASSGRAAETQYF. In DNA form, the CDR3 reads TGTGCCAGCAGCGGGAGGGCCGCGGAGACCCAGTACTTC.

The chain has TRBV6-1 and TRBJ2-2; TRBD2 is a possible D gene (5 bases). The CDR3 loop spans 16 amino acids. The V end lost 2 bases, the J end lost 6 bases, and 16 bases lay between the germline ends. Looked up from germline, CDR1 is MNHNS and CDR2 is SASEGT. CDR3 amino acids: CASSEYEGLGSGELFF. The CDR3 coding sequence is TGTGCCAGCAGTGAATACGAGGGCCTCGGGTCCGGGGAGCTGTTTTTT.

This clone was seen just once. This chain connects TRBV6-2 or TRBV6-3 to TRBJ2-3; D possibly uses TRBD1 or TRBD2 (6 bases each). The germline CDR1 and CDR2 sequences are MNHEY and SVGEGT. V lost 5 bases and J 8 bases, leaving 20 bases between the germline ends. CDR3 length: 15 residues. In DNA, the CDR3 is TGTGCCAGCAGTACCCCCGGGGGCCCGAGAGGTACGCAGTATTTT. Its protein is CASSTPGGPRGTQYF.

V gene TRBV10-3 combines with J gene TRBJ1-2, with a possible D match to TRBD1 (5 bases). Germline V gene sequence: CDR1 ENHRY, CDR2 SYGVKD. The CDR3 spans 14 residues. The V end lost 8 bases, the J end lost 6 bases, and 19 bases lay between the germline ends. CDR3 sequence reads: CAIQKNEGLDGYTF. The CDR3 nucleotides read TGTGCCATCCAGAAAAACGAGGGGCTCGATGGCTACACCTTC.